These 16 T cell receptor beta chains came from one sample sequenced in a study of early T cells in non-severe SARS-CoV-2 infection. MiXCR, applied by TCRdb to the 5' RACE reads, yields one record per CDR3 protein. Here the sample spans 50,000 to 75,000 distinct CDR3 sequences, approximately 8.8% being singletons. The material sequenced was whole blood, taken at baseline. These receptors were taken from an adult who was a healthcare worker with PCR-confirmed SARS-CoV-2 infection or an uninfected control (not recorded which).

This clonotype turned up a few times. J is TRBJ1-2 and V is TRBV15, with a possible D match to TRBD1 (5 bases). Germline CDR1 LNHNV, CDR2 YYDKDF (reference sequence). The CDR3 spans 13 residues. Trimming cost V 5 bases and J 3 bases, with 10 bases left between them. The CDR3, as DNA: TGTGCCACCAGCCAAGGGACTTACTATGGCTACACCTTC. This encodes CATSQGTYYGYTF.

At least ten counts were recorded for this clonotype. This chain joins TRBV27 and TRBJ2-2; 7 positions match TRBD2. The V and J ends lost 2 bases and 4 bases, in that order; junction bases with no gene match: 4. The length of the CDR3 is 15 residues. Germline values: CDR1 MNHEY, CDR2 SMNVEV (reference sequence). The CDR3 region has the DNA TGTGCCAGCAGTTTAGGGGGGGTTAGCACCGGGGAGCTGTTTTTT. This gives the protein CASSLGGVSTGELFF.

This clonotype was seen many times. The V and J genes are TRBV18 and TRBJ2-1; 10 positions agree with TRBD2. CDR3 length: 19 residues. Germline values: CDR1 KGHSH, CDR2 LQKENI. Losses at the gene ends were 3 bases for V and 6 bases for J; bases not matched to a gene: 17. CDR3 in amino acids: CASSPTIIELAGVGNEQFF. The DNA for the CDR3 is TGTGCCAGCTCACCCACGATAATCGAGCTAGCGGGAGTGGGCAATGAGCAGTTCTTC.

This clonotype was picked up many times. V gene TRBV20-1 combines with J gene TRBJ1-1; the D gene is possibly TRBD1 (5 bases). This CDR3 region has 14 residues. Per germline, CDR1 DFQATT and CDR2 SNEGSKA (reference sequence). V was clipped by 2 bases and J by 2 bases, with 12 bases between them. The CDR3 spells CSARRAGFNTEAFF. The CDR3 DNA follows: TGCAGTGCTAGAAGGGCAGGGTTTAACACTGAAGCTTTCTTT.

This clonotype was observed at least ten times. The chain recombines TRBV3-1 with TRBJ2-7; 9 bases are a match to TRBD1. V was clipped by 0 bases and J by 3 bases; unmatched bases: 18. CDR3 length: 20 residues. Germline lookup yields CDR1 LGHDT and CDR2 YNNKEL (reference sequence). In DNA, the CDR3 is TGTGCCAGCAGCCAAGAACGGGGACAGGGTGGGATCCTTCGGATCTACGAGCAGTACTTC. It specifies CASSQERGQGGILRIYEQYF.

In this sample, this clonotype turned up many times. The genes are TRBV7-9 and TRBJ1-1; D is ambiguous. With 5 bases removed from V and 5 bases from J, the gap between germline ends came to 12 bases. CDR3 length equals 13 residues. The germline CDR1 and CDR2 sequences are SEHNR and FQNEAQ (reference sequence). CDR3 nucleotide sequence: TGTGCCAGCAGCCGCCCATTGGGGACTGAAGCTTTCTTT. Amino acid sequence: CASSRPLGTEAFF.

This clonotype came up a few times. The rearrangement uses TRBV20-1 and TRBJ2-1; a weak D match, TRBD2 (5 bases). The germline V gene encodes CDR1 DFQATT and CDR2 SNEGSKA (reference sequence). This CDR3 contains 13 residues. V was shortened by 3 bases and J by 3 bases, with 9 bases between the two germline ends. DNA for the CDR3: TGCAGTGCTAGTTACGACTACTACAATGAGCAGTTCTTC. Translated, it gives CSASYDYYNEQFF.

This clonotype was detected many times. V gene TRBV20-1 combines with J gene TRBJ2-5; D is possibly TRBD1 or TRBD2 (5 bases each). The CDR3 extends over 12 amino acids. Germline loops: CDR1 DFQATT, CDR2 SNEGSKA (reference sequence). The V end lost 5 bases, the J end lost 2 bases, and 9 bases lay between the germline ends. CDR3 protein: CSAGTTQETQYF. CDR3 bases: TGCAGTGCTGGGACCACACAAGAGACCCAGTACTTC.

The chain recombines TRBV6-2 or TRBV6-3 with TRBJ2-3; D may be TRBD1 or TRBD2 (5 bases each). Germline V CDR1 and CDR2: MNHEY, SVGEGT. This CDR3 contains 13 residues. The germline V and J ends were trimmed by 4 bases and 9 bases, with 14 bases remaining between them. For the CDR3, the DNA is TGTGCCAGCAGTTGGGACGACCCCTCGACGCAGTATTTT. Encoded protein: CASSWDDPSTQYF.

The V and J genes are TRBV29-1 and TRBJ2-7; D is undetermined. CDR1 and CDR2 (germline): SQVTM, ANQGSEA. Trimming left V 4 bases short and J 2 bases short, with 12 bases between. The CDR3 totals 13 residues. CDR3 loop: CSVASVETYEQYF. The CDR3 DNA reads TGCAGCGTTGCCTCCGTTGAGACCTACGAGCAGTACTTC.

This clonotype was recorded a few times. The CDR3 DNA sequence: TGTGCCAGCAGCGCAGGACAGAACTATGGCTACACCTTC. Translated, it gives CASSAGQNYGYTF. The chain employs TRBV7-6 and TRBJ1-2; the D gene is possibly TRBD1 (6 bases). The CDR3 extends over 13 amino acids. CDR1 and CDR2 from the germline V gene are SGHVS and FNYEAQ. The V gene lost 5 bases and the J gene lost 2 bases, with 9 bases spanning the gap.

The V call is TRBV20-1, the J call TRBJ1-1; 8 nucleotides agree with TRBD1. The V segment lost 5 bases and the J segment 0 bases; nucleotides outside the gene matches: 5. The germline V gene has CDR1 DFQATT and CDR2 SNEGSKA (reference sequence). CDR3 length: 14 amino acids. The CDR3 DNA reads as TGCAGTGCTGGCCAGGGGGCGCTGAACACTGAAGCTTTCTTT. It is translated as CSAGQGALNTEAFF.

This clonotype was seen only a few times. The chain recombines TRBV29-1 with TRBJ1-1; no firm D call. This CDR3 region has 10 residues. V shed 7 bases and J shed 1 base, with 4 bases lying between them. In germline, CDR1 is SQVTM, CDR2 ANQGSEA. The CDR3 DNA reads TGCAGCGGAGCGAACACTGAAGCTTTCTTT. Its protein is CSGANTEAFF.

V and J are TRBV7-9 and TRBJ1-4, with D unclear. With 5 bases removed from V and 0 bases from J, the gap between germline ends came to 16 bases. This CDR3 has 17 residues. Germline CDR1 SEHNR, CDR2 FQNEAQ (reference sequence). The DNA for the CDR3 is TGTGCCAGCAGCCCGACCGCTAGGAGGTCAACTAATGAAAAACTGTTTTTT. It codes for CASSPTARRSTNEKLFF.

The chain uses TRBV10-3 and TRBJ2-3; D gene ambiguous. Trimming cost V 5 bases and J 4 bases, with 16 bases left between them. This CDR3 has 15 residues. In germline, CDR1 is ENHRY, CDR2 SYGVKD. CDR3: CAISSPVLLADTQYF. The CDR3 DNA sequence: TGTGCCATCAGTTCTCCTGTCCTCCTGGCAGATACGCAGTATTTT.

The chain is built from TRBV14 and TRBJ2-7; the D gene is possibly TRBD2 (6 bases). The CDR3 is 14 residues long. From germline, CDR1 is SGHDN and CDR2 FVKESK. Trimming pared 1 base from V and 6 bases from J, leaving 13 bases between. The CDR3 loop reads CASSQGLRGFEQYF. The CDR3 nucleotides read TGTGCCAGCAGCCAAGGACTACGGGGGTTCGAGCAGTACTTC.